What follows are 3 T cell receptor beta chains derived from one specimen sequenced in a study of CD8+CD57+ T cells in acquired aplastic anemia. The study profiled TCR beta VDJ and CDR3 using genomic DNA as template. A single record per CDR3 protein comes from TCRdb applying MiXCR to the reads. The sample lists about 420,000 distinct CDR3 sequences, about 70% seen once, with around 4% in the top ten. The sample was sorted CD4+, CD8+, or CD8+CD57+ T cells (not recorded which) from PBMCs. Source of these receptors: a human donor in good health, serving as a control.

The chain employs TRBV11-2 and TRBJ1-3; 9 nucleotides agree with TRBD1. V shed 5 bases and J 0 bases; nucleotides not matched to a gene: 5. The CDR3 sequence is 16 residues long. From germline, CDR1 is SGHAT and CDR2 FQNNGV. The chain's CDR3 is CASSGGQGSSGNTIYF. DNA of the CDR3: TGTGCCAGCAGCGGGGGACAGGGTAGCTCTGGAAACACCATATATTTT.

Points on this clonotype: Because it lacks the conserved phenylalanine or tryptophan at the end, this CDR3 is likely a read error. The DNA is left out, because the CDR3 cannot be placed on it with certainty; the CDR3 is given as TCRdb lists it. This chain joins TRBV19 and TRBJ1-3. The CDR3 is 16 amino acids in total, end residues counted. Germline V gene sequence: CDR1 LNHDA, CDR2 SQIVND (reference sequence). The CDR3 protein is CASSIGVEANYGYTFV.

V is TRBV7-2 and J is TRBJ1-6; D is uncertain. CDR3 length: 14 amino acids. The V gene's germline CDR1 is SGHTA and CDR2 FQGNSA. V gave up 5 bases and J gave up 7 bases, with 12 bases separating them. CDR3: CASSERLENSPLHF. CDR3 bases: TGTGCCAGCAGCGAGAGACTGGAAAATTCACCCCTCCACTTT.